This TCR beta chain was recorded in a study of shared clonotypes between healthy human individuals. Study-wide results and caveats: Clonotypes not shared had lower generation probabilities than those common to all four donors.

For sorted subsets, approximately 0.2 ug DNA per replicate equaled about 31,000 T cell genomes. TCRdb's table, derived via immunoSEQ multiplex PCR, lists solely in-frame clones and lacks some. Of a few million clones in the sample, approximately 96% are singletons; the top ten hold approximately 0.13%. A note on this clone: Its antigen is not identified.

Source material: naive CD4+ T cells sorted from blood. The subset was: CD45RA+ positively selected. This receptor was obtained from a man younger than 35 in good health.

As DNA, the CDR3 is TGTGCCAGCAGTTACTCGGCGTCTAGCTCCTACGAGCAGTACTTC. Translation gives CASSYSASSSYEQYF. The chain couples TRBV6-8 to TRBJ2-7; D gene unclear. Germline CDR1 reads MNHGY; CDR2 reads SAAAGT. V gave up 0 bases and J gave up 0 bases, with 9 bases separating them. CDR3 length: 15 amino acids.